Presented here are 28 T cell receptor beta chains from one specimen sequenced in a study of CD8 T cells in ankylosing spondylitis. TCRdb ran MiXCR on the 5' RACE reads and lists one entry per CDR3 protein. Found here are under 300,000 distinct CDR3 sequences, about 10% of them singletons; the top ten hold under 8%. Sequenced input: blood, either unsorted or a sorted T cell fraction (not recorded which). The receptor set was obtained from a male donor with ankylosing spondylitis or in good health (not recorded which).

In its sample, this clonotype was seen many times. V and J are TRBV28 and TRBJ2-5, with 13 bases matching TRBD2. CDR3 length: 16 amino acids. V lost 2 bases to trimming and J lost 5 bases; unmatched junction nucleotides: 5. Germline CDR1 is MDHEN and CDR2 is SYDVKM. Written as DNA, the CDR3 is TGTGCCAGCAGTTTACTTGGGACTAGCGGGACCGAGACCCAGTACTTC. This codes for CASSLLGTSGTETQYF.

This clonotype was seen many times. V is TRBV24-1 and J is TRBJ2-1, with no clear D. The germline CDR1 and CDR2 sequences are KGHDR and SFDVKD. The CDR3 sequence is 14 residues long. Trimming removed 2 bases from V and 4 bases from J, with 8 bases in between. CDR3 amino acids: CATSDWTVYNEQFF. Here the CDR3 DNA reads TGTGCCACCAGTGATTGGACGGTTTACAATGAGCAGTTCTTC.

V usage is TRBV12-5 and J usage is TRBJ1-1; D is ambiguous. V was pared by 2 bases and J by 4 bases, with 5 bases between. This CDR3 is built from 12 residues. The germline V gene encodes CDR1 LGHNT and CDR2 FRNRAP. The DNA for the CDR3 is TGTGCTAGTGGTTTGTACGGCACTGAAGCTTTCTTT. Translating it yields CASGLYGTEAFF. Together with reference TRBV12-5 and TRBJ1-1, the CDR3 gives the full variable domain: DARVTQTPRHKVTEMGQEVTMRCQPILGHNTVFWYRQTMMQGLELLAYFRNRAPLDDSGMPKDRFSAEMPDATLATLKIQPSEPRDSAVYFCASGLYGTEAFFGQGTRLTVV.

The chain links TRBV20-1 to TRBJ1-2; TRBD1 matches at 7 bases. Germline values: CDR1 DFQATT, CDR2 SNEGSKA (reference sequence). Unmatched junction bases numbered 8, after V lost 2 bases and J lost 8 bases. This CDR3 comprises 13 residues. The CDR3 DNA is TGCAGTGCTAGACTACAGGGGTTGTCGGGCTACACCTTC. It is translated as CSARLQGLSGYTF.

This clonotype occurred many times. The chain combines TRBV5-1 with TRBJ2-1; 11 positions match TRBD1. CDR1 SGHRS and CDR2 YFSETQ come from the germline V gene. V trimming: 1 base; J trimming: 3 bases; junction bases outside the gene matches: 3. The CDR3 spans 16 residues. In nucleotides, the CDR3 is TGCGCCAGCAGCTTGAGGGGGACAGGGGGCTACAATGAGCAGTTCTTC. Amino acids: CASSLRGTGGYNEQFF.

At least ten counts were recorded for this clonotype. The chain uses TRBV5-1 and TRBJ1-2; 7 bases agree with TRBD1. The germline V gene has CDR1 SGHRS and CDR2 YFSETQ. V shed 0 bases, J shed 8 bases, and the junction held 4 bases outside the gene matches. The CDR3 runs to 13 residues. The CDR3 protein is CASSLEAGGGYTF. The CDR3 region has the DNA TGCGCCAGCAGCTTGGAGGCAGGGGGAGGCTACACCTTC. The entire variable domain, with the rest obtained from reference TRBV5-1 and TRBJ1-2, is as follows: KAGVTQTPRYLIKTRGQQVTLSCSPISGHRSVSWYQQTPGQGLQFLFEYFSETQRNKGNFPGRFSGRQFSNSRSEMNVSTLELGDSALYLCASSLEAGGGYTFGSGTRLTVV.

This clonotype was counted many times. The CDR3 sequence is CSARQGEQPQHF. The CDR3 DNA reads TGCAGTGCTAGACAGGGTGAGCAGCCCCAGCATTTT. The chain recombines TRBV20-1 with TRBJ1-5, with D perhaps matching TRBD1 (5 bases). Deletions cut 2 bases from V and 7 bases from J, with 9 bases between. The CDR3 consists of 12 residues. CDR1 and CDR2 (germline): DFQATT, SNEGSKA (reference sequence).

The rearrangement uses TRBV2 and TRBJ1-5; TRBD1 agrees at 9 bases. Germline values: CDR1 SNHLY, CDR2 FYNNEI. V gave up 6 bases and J gave up 3 bases; unmatched junction bases: 3. The length of the CDR3 is 14 residues. This CDR3 reads CASRGTGHNQPQHF. Written as DNA, the CDR3 is TGTGCCAGCAGGGGGACAGGGCACAATCAGCCCCAGCATTTT.

The chain links TRBV14 to TRBJ2-7; D gene ambiguous. V gave up 2 bases and J gave up 8 bases, with 10 bases separating them. The CDR3 consists of 12 residues. Germline loops: CDR1 SGHDN, CDR2 FVKESK. DNA for the CDR3: TGTGCCAGCAGCCAAATAGTTAATAAGCAGTACTTC. This encodes CASSQIVNKQYF.

This clonotype occurred many times. The rearrangement links TRBV28 to TRBJ1-1, with D tentatively TRBD1 (6 bases). The CDR3 is 12 amino acids. Trimming took 5 bases from V and 5 from J, leaving 9 bases between them. CDR1 is MDHEN and CDR2 is SYDVKM in the germline V gene. CDR3 coding DNA: TGTGCCAGCAGTGACAGGCAGACTGAAGCTTTCTTT. It codes for CASSDRQTEAFF.

This clonotype appeared many times. The chain combines TRBV6-1 with TRBJ1-2; perhaps TRBD1 as D (5 bases). V gave up 0 bases and J gave up 3 bases, with 8 bases separating them. This CDR3 contains 14 residues. Looked up from germline, CDR1 is MNHNS and CDR2 is SASEGT. CDR3 sequence: CASSEAGRHYGYTF. CDR3 DNA: TGTGCCAGCAGTGAAGCGGGACGCCACTATGGCTACACCTTC.

There are many counts of this clonotype. The gene calls are TRBV29-1 and TRBJ1-1; no clear D. Germline loops: CDR1 SQVTM, CDR2 ANQGSEA. Deletions cut 4 bases from V and 4 bases from J, with 16 bases between. The CDR3 has 14 amino acids. DNA for the CDR3: TGCAGCGTTGCGGTCGAGGGATTTATCACTGAAGCTTTCTTT. This sequence encodes CSVAVEGFITEAFF.

This clonotype occurred a few times. The chain uses TRBV6-5 and TRBJ2-4; no reliable D call. The CDR3 has 14 residues. Germline loops: CDR1 MNHEY, CDR2 SVGAGI. The V and J ends lost 3 bases and 7 bases respectively, with 13 bases between them. DNA for the CDR3: TGTGCCAGCAGTTATGTGTTCCCCCCCAACATTCAGTACTTC. It is translated as CASSYVFPPNIQYF.

As for this clonotype: The junction departs from the called germline gene at one end, perhaps through a read error. This chain uses TRBV15 with TRBJ2-3; 10 nucleotides agree with TRBD2. Germline V gives CDR1 LNHNV, CDR2 YYDKDF (reference sequence). This CDR3 contains 12 residues. This CDR3 is CATSREGLALDF. The DNA for the CDR3 is TGTGCCACCAGCAGAGAGGGACTAGCGCTCGATTTT.

The table lists this clonotype with many counts. This rearrangement joins TRBV6-5 to TRBJ2-5; D is tentatively TRBD1 or TRBD2 (5 bases each). CDR3 length equals 16 residues. V was shortened by 4 bases and J by 2 bases, with 17 bases between the two germline ends. The germline gives CDR1 MNHEY, CDR2 SVGAGI. The CDR3 loop is CASSSPSGPKQETQYF. The CDR3, as DNA: TGTGCCAGCAGTTCCCCATCGGGACCCAAACAAGAGACCCAGTACTTC.

The rearrangement uses TRBV5-5 and TRBJ2-7; possible D gene TRBD1, 7 bases. The CDR3 runs 15 residues. Between the trimmed V and J ends, which lost 0 bases and 3 bases, there was a span of 13 bases. Per the germline V gene, CDR1 is SGHKS and CDR2 is YYEKEE (reference sequence). The CDR3: CASSLVPQGGYEQYF. The CDR3 coding sequence is TGTGCCAGCAGCTTGGTTCCGCAGGGGGGCTACGAGCAGTACTTC.

This clonotype was recorded at least ten times. The chain joins TRBV6-5 to TRBJ1-1, with TRBD1 identical over 10 bases. The trim removed 6 bases at V and 6 bases at J, leaving 7 bases unmatched. The CDR3 covers 14 residues. Germline V gene lookup returns CDR1 MNHEY and CDR2 SVGAGI. The CDR3, as DNA: TGTGCCAGCAGAACTCGGGACAGGGGCGCTGAAGCTTTCTTT. It encodes CASRTRDRGAEAFF.

This clonotype was seen repeatedly, ten times or more. The V gene is TRBV20-1, the J gene TRBJ1-1; D may be TRBD1 (6 bases). CDR3 length: 14 amino acids. Germline CDR1 DFQATT, CDR2 SNEGSKA (reference sequence). V dropped 7 bases and J dropped 1 base, with 16 bases sitting between them. CDR3 coding DNA: TGCAGTGTCAAGGGGGGGACGGGGAACACTGAAGCTTTCTTT. It translates to CSVKGGTGNTEAFF.

The chain links TRBV10-3 to TRBJ2-7; the match to TRBD2 covers 8 bases. CDR1 is ENHRY, CDR2 SYGVKD, per germline. The CDR3 length is 13 residues. J was trimmed by 4 bases and V by 4 bases; bases with no gene match: 3. The CDR3 DNA reads as TGTGCCATCAGTGGCGGGACTAGTTACGAGCAGTACTTC. The encoded protein is CAISGGTSYEQYF.

This clonotype showed up many times. Here the CDR3 reads CASSRIRDRAYNEQFF. The CDR3, as DNA: TGTGCCAGCAGTCGCATCCGGGACAGGGCCTACAATGAGCAGTTCTTC. The rearrangement links TRBV5-6 to TRBJ2-1, with 9 positions matching TRBD1. CDR1 SGHDT and CDR2 YYEEEE come from the germline V gene. J gave up 2 bases and V 5 bases, and 8 bases lay outside the gene matches. The CDR3 sequence is 16 residues long.

This clonotype was picked up many times. This chain joins TRBV28 and TRBJ2-1, with 10 bases fitting TRBD1. Trimming took 7 bases from V and 4 from J; bases not matched to a gene: 7. CDR1 is MDHEN and CDR2 is SYDVKM in the germline V gene. This CDR3 is built from 15 residues. CDR3 DNA sequence: TGTGCCAGCACCAGACCGGGACAGGGGTACAATGAGCAGTTCTTC. Its protein product is CASTRPGQGYNEQFF.

The chain employs TRBV10-3 and TRBJ2-2; 8 bases map to TRBD1. The CDR3 covers 13 residues. J gave up 2 bases and V 10 bases, and 3 bases lay outside the gene matches. Germline lookup yields CDR1 ENHRY and CDR2 SYGVKD. The CDR3 coding sequence is TGTGCCACCGACAGGGGAAACACCGGGGAGCTGTTTTTT. Protein sequence: CATDRGNTGELFF.

This clonotype appeared many times. The chain couples TRBV20-1 to TRBJ1-5; TRBD1 matches at 7 bases. Germline-derived CDR1 and CDR2 are DFQATT and SNEGSKA (reference sequence). V dropped 4 bases and J dropped 0; count of bases not matched to a gene: 3. The CDR3 consists of 14 residues. The CDR3 loop reads CSATTGDSNQPQHF. DNA for the CDR3: TGCAGTGCTACCACAGGGGATAGCAATCAGCCCCAGCATTTT.

The sample holds many counts of this clonotype. The CDR3 DNA is TGTGCCTGTAAAGCCGGGACTAGCGGGAGAGATACGCAGTATTTT. Amino acid sequence: CACKAGTSGRDTQYF. The rearrangement joins TRBV30 to TRBJ2-3, with 14 bases that match TRBD2. The CDR3 consists of 15 residues. In germline, CDR1 is GTSNPN, CDR2 SVGIG (reference sequence). Germline trimming cut 6 bases from V and 5 bases from J; bases unmatched to any gene: 7.

The table lists this clonotype with many counts. The chain links TRBV5-5 to TRBJ2-1, with TRBD2 matching 10 bases. Unmatched junction bases numbered 1, after V lost 2 bases and J lost 2 bases. This CDR3 region has 15 residues. Per the germline V gene, CDR1 is SGHKS and CDR2 is YYEKEE (reference sequence). CDR3 region: CASSFGTSAYNEQFF. The CDR3 nucleotides are TGTGCCAGCAGCTTTGGGACTAGCGCCTACAATGAGCAGTTCTTC.

The chain employs TRBV7-9 and TRBJ2-7; D call uncertain. Trimming shortened V by 1 base and J by 6 bases, and 10 bases separated the two germline ends. Germline loops: CDR1 SEHNR, CDR2 FQNEAQ (reference sequence). The CDR3 totals 13 residues. For the CDR3, the DNA is TGTGCCAGCAGCTTAGGATCTCGGAGCGAGCAGTACTTC. Translating it yields CASSLGSRSEQYF. The variable domain in full, with the rest retrieved from reference TRBV7-9 and TRBJ2-7, is DTGVSQNPRHKITKRGQNVTFRCDPISEHNRLYWYRQTLGQGPEFLTYFQNEAQLEKSRLLSDRFSAERPKGSFSTLEIQRTEQGDSAMYLCASSLGSRSEQYFGPGTRLTVT.

Ten or more counts support this clonotype. The rearrangement links TRBV4-1 to TRBJ2-4, with 10 bases identical to TRBD2. In germline, CDR1 is MGHRA, CDR2 YSYEKL. Germline trimming cut 4 bases from V and 0 bases from J; bases unmatched to any gene: 3. This CDR3 is built from 16 residues. CDR3 sequence: CASSPLAGLAKNIQYF. DNA for the CDR3: TGCGCCAGCAGCCCACTAGCGGGGTTAGCCAAAAACATTCAGTACTTC.

This clonotype was seen a handful of times. CDR3 nucleotides: TGTGCCACCAGCAGAGATTCGATGACAGCCTACGAGCAGTACTTC. It encodes CATSRDSMTAYEQYF. The V call is TRBV15, the J call TRBJ2-7; D might be TRBD1 (5 bases). This CDR3 comprises 15 residues. The V end was cut by 0 bases, the J end by 2 bases, with 11 bases between. Germline CDR1 and CDR2: LNHNV and YYDKDF (reference sequence).